This TCR beta chain was identified during a study of blood T cell repertoires in COVID-19. Overall study: Samples of COVID-19 (acute and convalescent) were obtained from the United States, Italy and Spain. Sources were T cells, B-cell-depleted T cells, or PBMCs; the material itself was cDNA or gDNA.

Authors' analysis steps: Quantification of nucleated cells was approximated via reference gene primer amplification. Profiled with immunoSEQ multiplex PCR; TCRdb holds only in-frame clones, not every one. That table is the source of V, J and clone size, and D and trimming were worked out from the DNA. Among about 100,000 clones listed, about nine tenths were seen once. This CDR3 contains 16 residues. The V segment lost 1 base and the J segment 4 bases; nucleotides outside the gene matches: 6. Germline V gene lookup returns CDR1 SNHLY and CDR2 FYNNEI. The chain has TRBV2 and TRBJ2-2; TRBD2 matches 7 bases. This receptor was identified in a man in his fifties or sixties with active COVID-19. The sample comprised peripheral blood. The CDR3: CASSEVAGGGTGELFF. The CDR3 nucleotides read TGTGCCAGCAGTGAAGTTGCGGGCGGGGGCACCGGGGAGCTGTTTTTT.